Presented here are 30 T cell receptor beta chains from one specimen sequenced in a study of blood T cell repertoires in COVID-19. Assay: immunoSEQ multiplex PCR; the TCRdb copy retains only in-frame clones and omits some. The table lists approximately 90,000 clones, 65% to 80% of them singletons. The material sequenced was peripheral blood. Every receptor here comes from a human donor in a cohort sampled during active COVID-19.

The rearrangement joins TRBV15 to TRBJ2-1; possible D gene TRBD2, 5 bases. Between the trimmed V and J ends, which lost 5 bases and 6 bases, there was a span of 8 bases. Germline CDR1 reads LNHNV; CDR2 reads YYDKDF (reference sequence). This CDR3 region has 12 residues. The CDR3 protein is CATSVRGNEQFF. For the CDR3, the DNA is TGTGCCACCAGCGTCCGGGGCAATGAGCAGTTCTTC.

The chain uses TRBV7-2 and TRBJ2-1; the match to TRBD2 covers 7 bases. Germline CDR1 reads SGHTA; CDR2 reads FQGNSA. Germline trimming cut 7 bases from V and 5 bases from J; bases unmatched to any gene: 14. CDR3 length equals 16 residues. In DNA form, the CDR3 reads TGTGCCAGCATGCAAGTCGGGCTAGCGGTCGACAATGAGCAGTTCTTC. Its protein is CASMQVGLAVDNEQFF. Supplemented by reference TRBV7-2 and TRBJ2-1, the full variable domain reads GAGVSQSPSNKVTEKGKDVELRCDPISGHTALYWYRQSLGQGLEFLIYFQGNSAPDKSGLPSDRFSAERTGGSVSTLTIQRTQQEDSAVYLCASMQVGLAVDNEQFFGPGTRLTVL.

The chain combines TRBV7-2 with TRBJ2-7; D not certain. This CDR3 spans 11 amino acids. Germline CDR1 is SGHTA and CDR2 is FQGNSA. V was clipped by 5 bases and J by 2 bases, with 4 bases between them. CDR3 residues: CASSNTYEQYF. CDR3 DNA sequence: TGTGCCAGCAGCAATACCTACGAGCAGTACTTC.

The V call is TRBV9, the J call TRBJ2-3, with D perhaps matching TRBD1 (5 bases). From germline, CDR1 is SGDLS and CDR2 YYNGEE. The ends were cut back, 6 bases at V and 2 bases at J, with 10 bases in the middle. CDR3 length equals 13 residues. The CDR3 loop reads CASTQGDTDTQYF. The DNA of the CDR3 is TGTGCCAGCACCCAAGGGGACACAGATACGCAGTATTTT.

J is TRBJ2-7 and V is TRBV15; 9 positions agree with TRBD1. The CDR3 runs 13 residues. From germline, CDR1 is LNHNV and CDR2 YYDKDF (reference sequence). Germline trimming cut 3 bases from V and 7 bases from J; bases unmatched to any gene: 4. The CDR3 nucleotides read TGTGCCACCAGCAGGGACAGGGGCCGAGAGCAGTACTTC. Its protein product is CATSRDRGREQYF.

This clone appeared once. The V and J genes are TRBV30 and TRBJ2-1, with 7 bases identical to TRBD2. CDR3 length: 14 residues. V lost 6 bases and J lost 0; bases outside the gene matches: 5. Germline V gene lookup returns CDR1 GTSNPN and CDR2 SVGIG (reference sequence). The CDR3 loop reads CACGLADSYNEQFF. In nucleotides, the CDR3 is TGTGCCTGCGGCCTAGCGGACTCCTACAATGAGCAGTTCTTC.

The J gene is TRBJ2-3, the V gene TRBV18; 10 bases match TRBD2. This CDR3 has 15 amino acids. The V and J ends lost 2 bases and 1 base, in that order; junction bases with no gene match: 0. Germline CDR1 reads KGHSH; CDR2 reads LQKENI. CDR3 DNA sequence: TGTGCCAGCTCACCAGGGACTAGCGGCACAGATACGCAGTATTTT. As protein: CASSPGTSGTDTQYF.

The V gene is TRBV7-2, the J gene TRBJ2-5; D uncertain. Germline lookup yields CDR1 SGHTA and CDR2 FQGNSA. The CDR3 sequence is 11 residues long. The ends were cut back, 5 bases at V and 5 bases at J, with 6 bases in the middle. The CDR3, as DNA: TGTGCCAGCAGCGTCGTGGAGACCCAGTACTTC. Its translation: CASSVVETQYF.

CDR3: CASSNWWDNGPQTQYF. As DNA, the CDR3 is TGTGCCAGCAGCAATTGGTGGGACAACGGCCCGCAGACCCAGTACTTC. The chain carries TRBV21-1 and TRBJ2-5; no DNA check was done on the table's D call, TRBD1. TRBV21-1 corresponds to a pseudogene. The CDR3 covers 16 residues.

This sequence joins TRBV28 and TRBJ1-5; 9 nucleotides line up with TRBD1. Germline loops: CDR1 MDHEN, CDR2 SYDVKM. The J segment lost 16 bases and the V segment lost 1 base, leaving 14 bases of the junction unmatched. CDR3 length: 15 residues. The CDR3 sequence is CASSLFVRQGDYIHF. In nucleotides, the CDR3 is TGTGCCAGCAGTTTATTCGTGAGACAGGGGGACTATATTCATTTT.

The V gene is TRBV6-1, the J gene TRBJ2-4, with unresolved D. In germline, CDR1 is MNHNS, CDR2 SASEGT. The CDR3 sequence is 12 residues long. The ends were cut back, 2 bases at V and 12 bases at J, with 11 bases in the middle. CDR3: CASSETPVAQYF. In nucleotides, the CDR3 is TGTGCCAGCAGTGAAACGCCAGTTGCTCAGTACTTC.

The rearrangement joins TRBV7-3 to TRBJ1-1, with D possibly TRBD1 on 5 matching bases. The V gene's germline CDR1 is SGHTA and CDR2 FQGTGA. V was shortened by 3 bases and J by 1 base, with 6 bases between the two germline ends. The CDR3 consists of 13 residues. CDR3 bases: TGTGCCAGCAGCTTCCAGGGGAACACTGAAGCTTTCTTT. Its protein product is CASSFQGNTEAFF.

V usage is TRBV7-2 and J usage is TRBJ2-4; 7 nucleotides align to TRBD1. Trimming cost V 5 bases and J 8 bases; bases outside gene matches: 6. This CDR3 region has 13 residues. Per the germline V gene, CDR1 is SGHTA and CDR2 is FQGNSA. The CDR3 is CASSPRQGDIQYF. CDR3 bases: TGTGCCAGCAGCCCCAGACAGGGAGACATTCAGTACTTC.

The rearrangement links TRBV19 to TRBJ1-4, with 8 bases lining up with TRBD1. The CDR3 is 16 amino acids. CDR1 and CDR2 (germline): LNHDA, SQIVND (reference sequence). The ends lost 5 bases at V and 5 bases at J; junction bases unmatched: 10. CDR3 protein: CASSADRGKRNEKLFF. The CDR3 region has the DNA TGTGCCAGTAGTGCCGACAGGGGAAAGAGGAATGAAAAACTGTTTTTT. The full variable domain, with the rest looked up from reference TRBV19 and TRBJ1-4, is DGGITQSPKYLFRKEGQNVTLSCEQNLNHDAMYWYRQDPGQGLRLIYYSQIVNDFQKGDIAEGYSVSREKKESFPLTVTSAQKNPTAFYLCASSADRGKRNEKLFFGSGTQLSVL.

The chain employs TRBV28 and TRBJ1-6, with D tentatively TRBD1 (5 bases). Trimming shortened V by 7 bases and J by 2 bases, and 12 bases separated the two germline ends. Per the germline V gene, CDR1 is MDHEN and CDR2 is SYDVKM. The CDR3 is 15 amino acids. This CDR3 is CASTRGRAYNSPLHF. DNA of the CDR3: TGTGCCAGCACAAGGGGTCGGGCCTATAATTCACCCCTCCACTTT.

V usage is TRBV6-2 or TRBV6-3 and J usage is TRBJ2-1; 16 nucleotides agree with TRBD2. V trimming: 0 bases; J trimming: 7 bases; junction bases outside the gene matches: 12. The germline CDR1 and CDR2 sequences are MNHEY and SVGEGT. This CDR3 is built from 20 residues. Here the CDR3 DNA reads TGTGCCAGCAGTTACTCGGGACTAGCGGGAGGGCGAGTGTTAAGGAATGAGCAGTTCTTC. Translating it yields CASSYSGLAGGRVLRNEQFF.

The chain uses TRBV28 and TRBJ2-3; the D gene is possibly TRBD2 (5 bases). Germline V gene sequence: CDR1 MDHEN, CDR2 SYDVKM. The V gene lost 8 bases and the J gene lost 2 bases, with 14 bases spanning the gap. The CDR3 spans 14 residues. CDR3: CASQFSGLTDTQYF. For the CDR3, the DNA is TGTGCCAGCCAATTTTCCGGACTCACAGATACGCAGTATTTT.

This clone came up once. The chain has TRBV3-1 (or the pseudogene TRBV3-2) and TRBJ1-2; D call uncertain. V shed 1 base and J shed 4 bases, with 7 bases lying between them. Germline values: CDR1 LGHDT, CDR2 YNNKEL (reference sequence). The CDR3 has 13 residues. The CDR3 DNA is TGTGCCAGCAGCCAAGTGTCCATCTATGGCTACACCTTC. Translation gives CASSQVSIYGYTF.

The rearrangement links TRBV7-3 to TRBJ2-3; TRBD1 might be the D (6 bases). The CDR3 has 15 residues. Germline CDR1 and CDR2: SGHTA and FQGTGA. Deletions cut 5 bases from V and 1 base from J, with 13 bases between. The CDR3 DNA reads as TGTGCCAGCAGCGAGAGGACAGTGGGCACAGATACGCAGTATTTT. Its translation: CASSERTVGTDTQYF.

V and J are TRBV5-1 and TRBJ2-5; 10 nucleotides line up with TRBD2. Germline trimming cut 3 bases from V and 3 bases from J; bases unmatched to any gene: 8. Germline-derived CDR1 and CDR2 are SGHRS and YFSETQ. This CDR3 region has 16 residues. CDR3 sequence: CASSSYSGRIEETQYF. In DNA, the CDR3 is TGCGCCAGCAGCTCATATAGCGGGAGGATAGAAGAGACCCAGTACTTC. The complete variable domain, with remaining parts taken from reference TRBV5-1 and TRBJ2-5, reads KAGVTQTPRYLIKTRGQQVTLSCSPISGHRSVSWYQQTPGQGLQFLFEYFSETQRNKGNFPGRFSGRQFSNSRSEMNVSTLELGDSALYLCASSSYSGRIEETQYFGPGTRLLVL.

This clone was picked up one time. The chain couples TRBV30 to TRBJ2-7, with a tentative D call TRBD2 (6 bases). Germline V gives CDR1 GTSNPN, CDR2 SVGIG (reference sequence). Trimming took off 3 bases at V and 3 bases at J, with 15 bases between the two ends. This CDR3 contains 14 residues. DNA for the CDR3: TGTGCCTGGAGCCCTGGAGGGCAGTTCTACGAGCAGTACTTC. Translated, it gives CAWSPGGQFYEQYF.

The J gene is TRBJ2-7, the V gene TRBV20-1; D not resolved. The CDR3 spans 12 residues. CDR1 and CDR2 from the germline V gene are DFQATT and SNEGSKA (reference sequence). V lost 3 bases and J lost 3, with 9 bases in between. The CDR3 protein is CSASDPGYEQYF. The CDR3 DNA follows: TGCAGTGCTAGTGACCCGGGCTACGAGCAGTACTTC.

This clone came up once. CDR3 bases: TGTGCCAGCAGCTCCCGGGGGGGGAACGACTATGGCTACACCTTC. This gives the protein CASSSRGGNDYGYTF. The rearrangement uses TRBV9 and TRBJ1-2, with D possibly matching TRBD1 (5 bases). This CDR3 has 15 residues. In germline, CDR1 is SGDLS, CDR2 YYNGEE. The germline V and J ends were trimmed by 4 bases and 3 bases, with 16 bases remaining between them. Full variable domain (outside the CDR3, taken from reference TRBV9 and TRBJ1-2): DSGVTQTPKHLITATGQRVTLRCSPRSGDLSVYWYQQSLDQGLQFLIQYYNGEERAKGNILERFSAQQFPDLHSELNLSSLELGDSALYFCASSSRGGNDYGYTFGSGTRLTVV.

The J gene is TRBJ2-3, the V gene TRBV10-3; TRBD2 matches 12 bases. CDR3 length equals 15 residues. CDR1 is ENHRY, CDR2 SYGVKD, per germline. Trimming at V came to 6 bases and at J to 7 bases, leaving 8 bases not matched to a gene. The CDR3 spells CAIRTTSGRRNTQYF. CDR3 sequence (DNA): TGTGCCATCAGAACGACTAGCGGGAGACGAAATACGCAGTATTTT.

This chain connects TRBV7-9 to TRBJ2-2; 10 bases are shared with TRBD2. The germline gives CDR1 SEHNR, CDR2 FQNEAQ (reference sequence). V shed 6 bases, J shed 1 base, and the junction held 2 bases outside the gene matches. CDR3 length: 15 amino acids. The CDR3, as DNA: TGTGCCAGCAGTATAGCGGGGGGGAACACCGGGGAGCTGTTTTTT. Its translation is CASSIAGGNTGELFF. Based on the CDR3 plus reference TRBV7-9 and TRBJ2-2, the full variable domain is DTGVSQNPRHKITKRGQNVTFRCDPISEHNRLYWYRQTLGQGPEFLTYFQNEAQLEKSRLLSDRFSAERPKGSFSTLEIQRTEQGDSAMYLCASSIAGGNTGELFFGEGSRLTVL.

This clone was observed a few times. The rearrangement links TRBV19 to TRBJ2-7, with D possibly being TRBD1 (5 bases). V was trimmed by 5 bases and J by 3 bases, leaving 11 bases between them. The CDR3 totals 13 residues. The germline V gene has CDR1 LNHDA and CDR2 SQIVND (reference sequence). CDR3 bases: TGTGCCAGTAGTGCCAGGGAAAACTACGAGCAGTACTTC. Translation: CASSARENYEQYF. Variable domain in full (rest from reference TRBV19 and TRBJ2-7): DGGITQSPKYLFRKEGQNVTLSCEQNLNHDAMYWYRQDPGQGLRLIYYSQIVNDFQKGDIAEGYSVSREKKESFPLTVTSAQKNPTAFYLCASSARENYEQYFGPGTRLTVT.

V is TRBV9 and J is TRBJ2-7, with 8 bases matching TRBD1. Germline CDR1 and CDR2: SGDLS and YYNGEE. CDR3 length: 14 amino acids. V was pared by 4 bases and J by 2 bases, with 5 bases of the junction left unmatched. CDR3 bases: TGTGCCAGCAGCTTGGAGGGACAGGCCTACGAGCAGTACTTC. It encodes CASSLEGQAYEQYF.

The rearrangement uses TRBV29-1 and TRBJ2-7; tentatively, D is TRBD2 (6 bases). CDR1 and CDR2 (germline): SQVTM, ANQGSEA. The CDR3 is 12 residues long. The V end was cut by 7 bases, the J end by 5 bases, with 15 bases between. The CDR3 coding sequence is TGCAGCGGGGGGGAACAGGCAAACGAGCAGTACTTC. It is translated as CSGGEQANEQYF.

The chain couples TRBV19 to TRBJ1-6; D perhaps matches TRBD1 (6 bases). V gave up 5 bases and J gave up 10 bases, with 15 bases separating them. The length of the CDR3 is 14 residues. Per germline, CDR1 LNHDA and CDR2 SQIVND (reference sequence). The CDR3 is CASSPDSIGSPLHF. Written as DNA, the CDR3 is TGTGCCAGTAGTCCGGACAGCATAGGCTCACCCCTCCACTTT.

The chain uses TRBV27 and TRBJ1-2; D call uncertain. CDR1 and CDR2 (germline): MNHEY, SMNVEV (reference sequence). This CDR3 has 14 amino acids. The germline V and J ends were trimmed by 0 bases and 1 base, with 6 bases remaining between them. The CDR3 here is CASSLSNSNYGYTF. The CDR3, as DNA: TGTGCCAGCAGTTTATCGAACAGTAACTATGGCTACACCTTC.